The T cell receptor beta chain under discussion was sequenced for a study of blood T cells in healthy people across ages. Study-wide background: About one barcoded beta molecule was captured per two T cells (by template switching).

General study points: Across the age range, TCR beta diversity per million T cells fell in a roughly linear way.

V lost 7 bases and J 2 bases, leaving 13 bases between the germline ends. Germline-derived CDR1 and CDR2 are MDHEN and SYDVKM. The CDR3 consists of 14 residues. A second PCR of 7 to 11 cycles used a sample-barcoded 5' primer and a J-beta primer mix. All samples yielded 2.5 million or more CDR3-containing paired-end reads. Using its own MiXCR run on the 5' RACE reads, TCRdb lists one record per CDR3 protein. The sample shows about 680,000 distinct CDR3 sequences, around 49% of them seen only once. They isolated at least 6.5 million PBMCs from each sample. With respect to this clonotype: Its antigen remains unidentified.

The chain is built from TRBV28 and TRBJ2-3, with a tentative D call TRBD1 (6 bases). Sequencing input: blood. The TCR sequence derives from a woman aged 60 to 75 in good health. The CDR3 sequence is CASTLRGHTDTQYF. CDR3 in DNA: TGTGCCAGCACCCTGAGGGGACACACAGATACGCAGTATTTT.